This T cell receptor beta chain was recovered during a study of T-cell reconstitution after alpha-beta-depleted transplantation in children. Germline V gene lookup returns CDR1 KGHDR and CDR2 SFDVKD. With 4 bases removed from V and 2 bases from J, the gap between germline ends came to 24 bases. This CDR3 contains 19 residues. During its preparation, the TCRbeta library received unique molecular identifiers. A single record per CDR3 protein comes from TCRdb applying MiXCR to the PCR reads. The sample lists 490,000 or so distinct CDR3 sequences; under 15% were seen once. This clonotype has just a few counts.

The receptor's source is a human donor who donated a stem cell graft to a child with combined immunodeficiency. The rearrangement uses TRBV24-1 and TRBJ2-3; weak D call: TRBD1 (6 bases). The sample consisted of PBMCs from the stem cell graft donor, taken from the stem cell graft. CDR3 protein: CATSDPTYRVGTHTDTQYF. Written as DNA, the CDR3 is TGTGCCACCAGTGACCCCACCTACAGGGTAGGGACCCACACAGATACGCAGTATTTT.